The next 17 T cell receptor beta chains were all read from a single sample in a study of blood T cell repertoires in COVID-19. The method was immunoSEQ multiplex PCR; TCRdb's version includes in-frame clones alone and lacks a portion of them. The profile shows roughly 300,000 clones, approximately 85% of them singletons. The sequenced sample consisted of peripheral blood. The receptors shown here come from a man aged 18-30 years with active or convalescent COVID-19.

This rearrangement joins TRBV7-2 to TRBJ2-7; weak D call: TRBD2 (6 bases). The V gene lost 5 bases and the J gene lost 1 base, with 15 bases spanning the gap. Germline CDR1 reads SGHTA; CDR2 reads FQGNSA. This CDR3 contains 15 residues. In DNA, the CDR3 is TGTGCCAGCAGCCCTCGGGGGTTCTTATCCTACGAGCAGTACTTC. It is translated as CASSPRGFLSYEQYF.

The chain uses TRBV7-6 and TRBJ2-7; perhaps TRBD2 as D (6 bases). Germline V gene lookup returns CDR1 SGHVS and CDR2 FNYEAQ. The CDR3 consists of 15 residues. V gave up 5 bases and J gave up 3 bases, with 17 bases separating them. The CDR3: CASSTSLAGFYEQYF. CDR3 sequence (DNA): TGTGCCAGCAGCACTAGCCTAGCAGGATTCTACGAGCAGTACTTC.

This clone was found once. V is TRBV2 and J is TRBJ2-7; tentative D call: TRBD2 (6 bases). Germline assignment: CDR1 SNHLY and CDR2 FYNNEI. V was pared by 6 bases and J by 1 base, with 16 bases between. CDR3 size: 15 residues. CDR3 bases: TGTGCCAGCAGAGTACCGGGACTGGGATCCTACGAGCAGTACTTC. Encoded protein: CASRVPGLGSYEQYF.

V usage is TRBV4-2 and J usage is TRBJ2-3, with 11 positions matching TRBD2. The V gene end was trimmed by 0 bases and the J gene end by 2 bases; junction bases not matched to a gene: 4. CDR1 LGHNA and CDR2 YNFKEQ come from the germline V gene. The CDR3 runs 17 residues. CDR3 region: CASSQDSGGAFTDTQYF. CDR3 DNA sequence: TGTGCCAGCAGCCAAGATAGCGGGGGGGCCTTCACAGATACGCAGTATTTT.

The chain recombines TRBV18 with TRBJ2-1; TRBD2 matches 10 bases. Germline-derived CDR1 and CDR2 are KGHSH and LQKENI. The J segment lost 10 bases and the V segment lost 3 bases, leaving 6 bases of the junction unmatched. This CDR3 has 14 amino acids. CDR3 loop: CASSPGLAIREQFF. CDR3 DNA: TGTGCCAGCTCACCGGGACTAGCGATCAGGGAGCAGTTCTTC.

The chain combines TRBV5-1 with TRBJ1-5, with D maybe TRBD1 (6 bases). V lost 1 base and J 4 bases, leaving 12 bases between the germline ends. CDR3 size: 15 residues. CDR1 and CDR2 from the germline V gene are SGHRS and YFSETQ. CDR3 in amino acids: CASSLMGRGNQPQHF. CDR3 DNA: TGCGCCAGCAGCTTGATGGGCAGGGGTAATCAGCCCCAGCATTTT.

The chain employs TRBV9 and TRBJ2-7; no clear D gene. This CDR3 contains 13 residues. V was trimmed by 4 bases and J by 3 bases, leaving 11 bases between them. Germline CDR1 SGDLS, CDR2 YYNGEE. The CDR3 DNA is TGTGCCAGCAGCCCTTTCTCGGGCTACGAGCAGTACTTC. It encodes CASSPFSGYEQYF.

The chain carries TRBV6-5 and TRBJ2-2; a weak D match, TRBD2 (5 bases). CDR3 length: 15 amino acids. Trimming cost V 7 bases and J 6 bases, with 18 bases left between them. CDR1 is MNHEY and CDR2 is SVGAGI in the germline V gene. DNA of the CDR3: TGTGCCAGCACCGCGGGTCTTATGTCGGCCGGGGAGCTGTTTTTT. Its protein is CASTAGLMSAGELFF.

J is TRBJ1-2 and V is TRBV9, with D perhaps matching TRBD1 (5 bases). V lost 3 bases and J lost 0, with 15 bases in between. There are 16 residues in the CDR3. CDR1 is SGDLS, CDR2 YYNGEE, per germline. The chain's CDR3 is CASSGGGGGANYGYTF. CDR3 sequence (DNA): TGTGCCAGCAGCGGAGGAGGCGGGGGAGCTAACTATGGCTACACCTTC.

The chain employs TRBV27 and TRBJ1-4; no reliable D call. Trimming stripped 2 bases from V and 8 bases from J, with 15 bases between. The CDR3 spans 15 residues. Germline CDR1 reads MNHEY; CDR2 reads SMNVEV (reference sequence). Here the CDR3 DNA reads TGTGCCAGCAGTTTAGGCTCCCTTCTGCGGGAAAAACTGTTTTTT. This translates into CASSLGSLLREKLFF.

The chain recombines TRBV6-2 or TRBV6-3 with TRBJ1-2; 9 bases fit TRBD1. J lost 6 bases, V lost 5 bases, and 10 bases had no gene match. The germline CDR1 and CDR2 sequences are MNHEY and SVGEGT. This CDR3 region has 15 residues. The DNA of the CDR3 is TGTGCCAGCAGTAAACCTACCGGGACAGGGCATGGCTACACCTTC. It encodes CASSKPTGTGHGYTF.

CDR3 DNA: TGTGCCAGCAGCTTAGATAGCGGGGTGGTGCAGTATTTT. Its protein is CASSLDSGVVQYF. The rearrangement joins TRBV11-2 to TRBJ2-3, with 8 bases identical to TRBD2. Losses at the gene ends were 0 bases for V and 11 bases for J; bases not matched to a gene: 4. The CDR3 is 13 amino acids. The germline CDR1 and CDR2 sequences are SGHAT and FQNNGV. Variable domain in full (rest from reference TRBV11-2 and TRBJ2-3): EAGVAQSPRYKIIEKRQSVAFWCNPISGHATLYWYQQILGQGPKLLIQFQNNGVVDDSQLPKDRFSAERLKGVDSTLKIQPAKLEDSAVYLCASSLDSGVVQYFGPGTRLTVL.

The chain employs TRBV10-2 and TRBJ2-7, with 7 positions matching TRBD1. Germline CDR1 and CDR2: WSHSY and SAAADI. The CDR3 is 14 residues long. Trimming removed 7 bases from V and 6 bases from J; junction bases left unmatched: 12. CDR3 DNA: TGCGCCAGCACCGGAGACAGGGCGTTGGCCGAGCAGTACTTC. Translation gives CASTGDRALAEQYF.

The DNA for the CDR3 is TGCGCCAGCCCCATGGGTCCAGGGCCTAGCAATCAGCCCCAGCATTTT. Translated: CASPMGPGPSNQPQHF. V and J are TRBV10-1 and TRBJ1-5; possible D gene TRBD1, 5 bases. The CDR3 length is 16 residues. The V end was cut by 8 bases, the J end by 0 bases, with 17 bases between. Per the germline V gene, CDR1 is WNHNN and CDR2 is SYGVQD (reference sequence).

V gene TRBV7-3 combines with J gene TRBJ2-1, with TRBD2 identical over 12 bases. The germline gives CDR1 SGHTA, CDR2 FQGTGA. The CDR3 covers 15 residues. The junction had 4 bases not matched to a gene; V was cut back by 5 bases and J by 5 bases. The CDR3 nucleotides read TGTGCCAGCAGCGAGACTAGCGGGGGACACAATGAGCAGTTCTTC. Amino acid sequence: CASSETSGGHNEQFF. The full variable domain, in which reference TRBV7-3 and TRBJ2-1 provide the parts outside the CDR3, is GAGVSQTPSNKVTEKGKYVELRCDPISGHTALYWYRQSLGQGPEFLIYFQGTGAADDSGLPNDRFFAVRPEGSVSTLKIQRTERGDSAVYLCASSETSGGHNEQFFGPGTRLTVL.

The chain has TRBV5-1 and TRBJ2-7, with D perhaps matching TRBD2 (6 bases). Germline CDR1 SGHRS, CDR2 YFSETQ. V was clipped by 3 bases and J by 3 bases, with 25 bases between them. The CDR3 is made up of 18 amino acids. The DNA for the CDR3 is TGCGCCAGCAGCTCCCAGTCGATTGATCTAGCGCCACACTACGAGCAGTACTTC. This codes for CASSSQSIDLAPHYEQYF.

The rearrangement joins TRBV10-3 to TRBJ1-2; D is ambiguous. Germline values: CDR1 ENHRY, CDR2 SYGVKD. This CDR3 contains 14 residues. Trimming removed 0 bases from V and 4 bases from J, with 9 bases in between. The CDR3 is CAISESPRSYGYTF. In DNA form, the CDR3 reads TGTGCCATCAGTGAGTCGCCCAGATCCTATGGCTACACCTTC.